A single count supports the clone carrying this T cell receptor (beta chain). This entry belongs to a study of blood T cell repertoires in COVID-19. Overall study context: Samples taken during acute and convalescent COVID-19 were collected in the United States, Italy and Spain. Nucleic acid was either cDNA or gDNA, and it came from T cells, B-cell-depleted T cells, or PBMCs.

This table comes from immunoSEQ multiplex PCR, and its TCRdb copy is limited to in-frame clones, with some not included. The sample has roughly 350,000 clones, around 87% seen once. Trimming took 7 bases from V and 3 from J; bases not matched to a gene: 7. The CDR3 is 14 amino acids. Germline V gene lookup returns CDR1 MNHEY and CDR2 SVGAGI. In Seattle, patients joined the study during active infection and were tracked longitudinally. This chain uses TRBV6-5 with TRBJ2-7; 9 nucleotides agree with TRBD1. The material sequenced was peripheral blood. This receptor was identified in a woman in her thirties with COVID-19, enrolled during active disease. CDR3 region: CASISGQGIYEQYF. The CDR3 DNA is TGTGCCAGCATATCGGGACAGGGTATCTACGAGCAGTACTTC.